This TCR beta chain was identified during a study of blood T cell repertoires in COVID-19. On the study more broadly: Researchers got acute and convalescent COVID-19 samples from the United States, Italy and Spain. In each case, the material was cDNA or gDNA derived from T cells, B-cell-depleted T cells, or PBMCs.

Original data processing: Estimation of nucleated cell counts relied on the amplification of reference gene primers. The table came from immunoSEQ multiplex PCR; TCRdb's copy has only in-frame clones and leaves some out. V, J and clone size derive from that table, while D and trimming were established from the DNA sequence. The data contain under 200,000 clones, 80% to 90% of them seen just once; the ten biggest clones take up almost 5%. Trimming shortened V by 4 bases and J by 5 bases, and 12 bases separated the two germline ends. Germline CDR1 SGDLS, CDR2 YYNGEE. This CDR3 is 14 amino acids long. The sequence was obtained from a woman aged 80 or over with acute or convalescent COVID-19. This rearrangement joins TRBV9 to TRBJ2-2; D is possibly TRBD2 (5 bases). The sample comprised peripheral blood. The CDR3 DNA reads as TGTGCCAGCAGCTCCAGCGGTTGGACCGGGGAGCTGTTTTTT. Translation: CASSSSGWTGELFF.